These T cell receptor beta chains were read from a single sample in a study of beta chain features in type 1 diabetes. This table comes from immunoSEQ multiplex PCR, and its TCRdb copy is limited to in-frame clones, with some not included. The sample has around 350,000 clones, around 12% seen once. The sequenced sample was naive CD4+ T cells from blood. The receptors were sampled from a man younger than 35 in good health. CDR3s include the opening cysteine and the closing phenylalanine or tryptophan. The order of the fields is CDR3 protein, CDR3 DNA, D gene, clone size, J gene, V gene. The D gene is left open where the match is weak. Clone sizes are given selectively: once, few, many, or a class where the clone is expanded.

cdr3_aa: CASSLAGAIYNEQFF
cdr3_nt: TGTGCCAGCAGCTTAGCAGGGGCGATCTACAATGAGCAGTTCTTC
d_call: -
clone_size: few
j_call: TRBJ2-1
v_call: TRBV11-1

cdr3_aa: CAISATSDYNEQFF
cdr3_nt: TGTGCCATCAGTGCGACTAGCGACTACAATGAGCAGTTCTTC
d_call: TRBD2
clone_size: few
j_call: TRBJ2-1
v_call: TRBV10-3

cdr3_aa: CASSLGTGNYNEQFF
cdr3_nt: TGTGCCAGCAGCTTAGGGACAGGGAACTACAATGAGCAGTTCTTC
d_call: TRBD1
clone_size: -
j_call: TRBJ2-1
v_call: TRBV11-1

cdr3_aa: CASRSSGRPEQFF
cdr3_nt: TGTGCCAGCAGGAGTAGCGGGAGGCCAGAGCAGTTCTTC
d_call: TRBD2
clone_size: -
j_call: TRBJ2-1
v_call: TRBV27

cdr3_aa: CASSLRVTGELFF
cdr3_nt: TGTGCCAGCAGCCTCAGGGTCACCGGGGAGCTGTTTTTT
d_call: -
clone_size: few
j_call: TRBJ2-2
v_call: TRBV7-2

cdr3_aa: CASSGGIYNEQFF
cdr3_nt: TGTGCCAGCAGTGGAGGGATATACAATGAGCAGTTCTTC
d_call: -
clone_size: -
j_call: TRBJ2-1
v_call: TRBV25-1

cdr3_aa: CASSQQDLDNEQFF
cdr3_nt: TGTGCCAGCAGCCAACAGGATTTGGACAATGAGCAGTTCTTC
d_call: -
clone_size: few
j_call: TRBJ2-1
v_call: TRBV4-2

cdr3_aa: CASSLEGSGNQPQHF
cdr3_nt: TGTGCCAGCAGCTTAGAAGGGTCAGGGAATCAGCCCCAGCATTTT
d_call: -
clone_size: -
j_call: TRBJ1-5
v_call: TRBV7-6

cdr3_aa: CASSPGVGPYNEQFF
cdr3_nt: TGCGCCAGCAGCCCCGGCGTTGGGCCATACAATGAGCAGTTCTTC
d_call: -
clone_size: -
j_call: TRBJ2-1
v_call: TRBV5-1

cdr3_aa: CASSYFAGTGHYGYTF
cdr3_nt: TGTGCCAGCAGTTACTTTGCCGGGACAGGACACTATGGCTACACCTTC
d_call: TRBD1
clone_size: -
j_call: TRBJ1-2
v_call: TRBV27

cdr3_aa: CASSYSGETGYTF
cdr3_nt: TGTGCCAGCAGTTACTCCGGGGAGACTGGCTACACCTTC
d_call: -
clone_size: -
j_call: TRBJ1-2
v_call: TRBV6-5

cdr3_aa: CSGQGGTGELFF
cdr3_nt: TGCAGTGGACAGGGCGGCACCGGGGAGCTGTTTTTT
d_call: TRBD1
clone_size: few
j_call: TRBJ2-2
v_call: TRBV29-1

cdr3_aa: CASSLERGSGGYTF
cdr3_nt: TGTGCCAGCAGCTTAGAGAGAGGTTCGGGAGGCTACACCTTC
d_call: -
clone_size: -
j_call: TRBJ1-2
v_call: TRBV7-9

cdr3_aa: CASSPPGLTSGQYF
cdr3_nt: TGTGCCAGCTCACCCCCGGGACTCACCTCGGGGCAGTACTTC
d_call: -
clone_size: -
j_call: TRBJ2-7
v_call: TRBV18

cdr3_aa: CASIDRGKAFF
cdr3_nt: TGTGCCAGCATCGACCGGGGAAAAGCTTTCTTT
d_call: -
clone_size: few
j_call: TRBJ1-1
v_call: TRBV25-1

cdr3_aa: CASSPVPEGTGELFF
cdr3_nt: TGTGCCAGCAGCCCAGTCCCGGAGGGGACCGGGGAGCTGTTTTTT
d_call: -
clone_size: -
j_call: TRBJ2-2
v_call: TRBV5-6

cdr3_aa: CASSQEGGGSNQPQHF
cdr3_nt: TGCGCCAGCAGCCAAGAAGGAGGAGGTAGCAATCAGCCCCAGCATTTT
d_call: -
clone_size: -
j_call: TRBJ1-5
v_call: TRBV4-1

cdr3_aa: CASSKDGDYNEQFF
cdr3_nt: TGTGCCAGCAGCAAAGACGGGGACTACAATGAGCAGTTCTTC
d_call: -
clone_size: few
j_call: TRBJ2-1
v_call: TRBV21-1

cdr3_aa: CASSLQGGGTEAFF
cdr3_nt: TGTGCCAGCAGCCTACAGGGGGGAGGTACTGAAGCTTTCTTT
d_call: TRBD1
clone_size: -
j_call: TRBJ1-1
v_call: TRBV7-3

cdr3_aa: CASSPRGSNSPLHF
cdr3_nt: TGTGCCAGCAGCCCCCGGGGATCTAATTCACCCCTCCACTTT
d_call: -
clone_size: -
j_call: TRBJ1-6
v_call: TRBV7-9

cdr3_aa: CASSVGGFTDTQYF
cdr3_nt: TGTGCCAGCAGCGTAGGAGGGTTCACAGATACGCAGTATTTT
d_call: -
clone_size: few
j_call: TRBJ2-3
v_call: TRBV9

cdr3_aa: CASSLDSYNEQFF
cdr3_nt: TGTGCCAGCAGCTTGGACAGTTACAATGAGCAGTTCTTC
d_call: -
clone_size: few
j_call: TRBJ2-1
v_call: TRBV5-6

cdr3_aa: CAIRDRGNTGELFF
cdr3_nt: TGTGCCATCCGGGACAGGGGAAACACCGGGGAGCTGTTTTTT
d_call: TRBD1
clone_size: -
j_call: TRBJ2-2
v_call: TRBV10-3

cdr3_aa: CSVASAGGSTDTQYF
cdr3_nt: TGCAGCGTTGCGTCAGCGGGGGGGAGCACAGATACGCAGTATTTT
d_call: TRBD2
clone_size: few
j_call: TRBJ2-3
v_call: TRBV29-1

cdr3_aa: CASGRDFDYGYTF
cdr3_nt: TGTGCCAGCGGGAGGGATTTTGACTATGGCTACACCTTC
d_call: -
clone_size: few
j_call: TRBJ1-2
v_call: TRBV7-9

cdr3_aa: CASTSTAEAFF
cdr3_nt: TGTGCCAGCACATCGACAGCTGAAGCTTTCTTT
d_call: -
clone_size: few
j_call: TRBJ1-1
v_call: TRBV28

cdr3_aa: CASSFGRAPNYGYTF
cdr3_nt: TGTGCCAGCAGTTTCGGCAGGGCCCCTAACTATGGCTACACCTTC
d_call: -
clone_size: few
j_call: TRBJ1-2
v_call: TRBV28

cdr3_aa: CASRTQGEQFF
cdr3_nt: TGTGCCAGCAGGACACAGGGGGAGCAGTTCTTC
d_call: TRBD1
clone_size: -
j_call: TRBJ2-1
v_call: TRBV28

cdr3_aa: CASSVGGGFKSYGYTF
cdr3_nt: TGTGCCAGCAGCGTAGGAGGAGGGTTCAAGTCTTACGGCTACACCTTC
d_call: -
clone_size: few
j_call: TRBJ1-2
v_call: TRBV9

cdr3_aa: CSVWASGSLTYEQYF
cdr3_nt: TGCAGCGTCTGGGCTAGCGGGAGCCTAACCTACGAGCAGTACTTC
d_call: TRBD2
clone_size: many
j_call: TRBJ2-7
v_call: TRBV29-1

cdr3_aa: CASSPEGLADNEQFF
cdr3_nt: TGTGCCAGCAGCCCAGAAGGCCTAGCGGACAATGAGCAGTTCTTC
d_call: TRBD2
clone_size: few
j_call: TRBJ2-1
v_call: TRBV7-2

cdr3_aa: CAISESTGVSDTQYF
cdr3_nt: TGTGCCATCAGTGAGTCGACAGGGGTCTCAGATACGCAGTATTTT
d_call: TRBD1
clone_size: few
j_call: TRBJ2-3
v_call: TRBV10-3

cdr3_aa: CATSRDKRTSGADTQYF
cdr3_nt: TGTGCCACCAGCAGAGATAAAAGGACTAGCGGAGCAGATACGCAGTATTTT
d_call: TRBD2
clone_size: few
j_call: TRBJ2-3
v_call: TRBV15

cdr3_aa: CASRDTNTGELFF
cdr3_nt: TGTGCCAGCAGAGACACCAACACCGGGGAGCTGTTTTTT
d_call: -
clone_size: few
j_call: TRBJ2-2
v_call: TRBV2

cdr3_aa: CASSQEGLETQYF
cdr3_nt: TGTGCCAGCAGCCAAGAGGGGCTAGAGACCCAGTACTTC
d_call: -
clone_size: few
j_call: TRBJ2-5
v_call: TRBV4-2

cdr3_aa: CASSADRATQPQHF
cdr3_nt: TGTGCCAGCAGCGCAGACAGGGCGACGCAGCCCCAGCATTTT
d_call: TRBD1
clone_size: -
j_call: TRBJ1-5
v_call: TRBV7-2

cdr3_aa: CASWAGASYNEQFF
cdr3_nt: TGCGCCAGCTGGGCGGGGGCCTCCTACAATGAGCAGTTCTTC
d_call: -
clone_size: -
j_call: TRBJ2-1
v_call: TRBV5-1

cdr3_aa: CASSVEAGMNTEAFF
cdr3_nt: TGTGCCAGCAGCGTAGAGGCAGGGATGAACACTGAAGCTTTCTTT
d_call: -
clone_size: -
j_call: TRBJ1-1
v_call: TRBV9

cdr3_aa: CASTSGTGSHGYTF
cdr3_nt: TGTGCCAGCACCTCCGGGACAGGGTCCCATGGCTACACCTTC
d_call: TRBD1
clone_size: few
j_call: TRBJ1-2
v_call: TRBV6-5

cdr3_aa: CASSTGLAGIAYNEQFF
cdr3_nt: TGCGCCAGCAGCACCGGACTAGCGGGGATCGCCTACAATGAGCAGTTCTTC
d_call: TRBD2
clone_size: few
j_call: TRBJ2-1
v_call: TRBV5-1

cdr3_aa: CASSPKQPFKQYF
cdr3_nt: TGTGCCAGCAGCCCAAAACAGCCTTTTAAGCAGTACTTC
d_call: -
clone_size: few
j_call: TRBJ2-7
v_call: TRBV7-2

cdr3_aa: CASSTDRGEETQYF
cdr3_nt: TGTGCCAGCAGTACTGACAGGGGCGAAGAGACCCAGTACTTC
d_call: TRBD1
clone_size: -
j_call: TRBJ2-5
v_call: TRBV2

cdr3_aa: CAWSVPVQGYEKLFF
cdr3_nt: TGTGCCTGGAGTGTACCTGTCCAGGGATATGAAAAACTGTTTTTT
d_call: -
clone_size: few
j_call: TRBJ1-4
v_call: TRBV30

cdr3_aa: CASSLAYGTGYGYTF
cdr3_nt: TGTGCCAGCAGCTTAGCGTACGGGACAGGCTATGGCTACACCTTC
d_call: TRBD1
clone_size: few
j_call: TRBJ1-2
v_call: TRBV7-9

cdr3_aa: CASSILPGQGAQEQYF
cdr3_nt: TGTGCCAGTAGTATACTTCCGGGACAGGGGGCCCAGGAGCAGTACTTC
d_call: TRBD1
clone_size: once
j_call: TRBJ2-7
v_call: TRBV19

cdr3_aa: CASSGMMNTEAFF
cdr3_nt: TGTGCCAGTTCGGGGATGATGAACACTGAAGCTTTCTTT
d_call: -
clone_size: -
j_call: TRBJ1-1
v_call: TRBV19

cdr3_aa: CASSLGLAGLETVFF
cdr3_nt: TGTGCCAGCAGTTTGGGACTAGCGGGACTCGAGACGGTGTTCTTC
d_call: TRBD2
clone_size: few
j_call: TRBJ2-1
v_call: TRBV28

cdr3_aa: CASSPGQGLEKLFF
cdr3_nt: TGTGCCAGCAGCCCAGGACAGGGTTTGGAAAAACTGTTTTTT
d_call: TRBD1
clone_size: -
j_call: TRBJ1-4
v_call: TRBV6-5

cdr3_aa: CASSPITVLAGYTF
cdr3_nt: TGTGCCAGCAGCCCAATAACCGTTTTGGCTGGCTACACCTTC
d_call: -
clone_size: -
j_call: TRBJ1-2
v_call: TRBV28

cdr3_aa: CASSVGTGGHNEQFF
cdr3_nt: TGTGCCAGCAGCGTAGGGACAGGGGGACACAATGAGCAGTTCTTC
d_call: TRBD1
clone_size: -
j_call: TRBJ2-1
v_call: TRBV9

cdr3_aa: CASSTNPGAETQYF
cdr3_nt: TGTGCCAGCAGCACGAACCCGGGAGCAGAGACCCAGTACTTC
d_call: -
clone_size: few
j_call: TRBJ2-5
v_call: TRBV7-3

cdr3_aa: CASRSGTGLRETQYF
cdr3_nt: TGTGCCAGCAGATCAGGGACAGGATTAAGGGAGACCCAGTACTTC
d_call: TRBD1
clone_size: few
j_call: TRBJ2-5
v_call: TRBV28

cdr3_aa: CASSSTGNQPQHF
cdr3_nt: TGTGCCAGTAGTTCAACAGGGAATCAGCCCCAGCATTTT
d_call: -
clone_size: few
j_call: TRBJ1-5
v_call: TRBV19

cdr3_aa: CASSLVGVGLGTHSYEQYF
cdr3_nt: TGTGCCAGCAGCTTAGTCGGGGTTGGGTTGGGGACACACTCCTACGAGCAGTACTTC
d_call: -
clone_size: -
j_call: TRBJ2-7
v_call: TRBV7-2

cdr3_aa: CASSPSTEPYEQYF
cdr3_nt: TGTGCCAGCAGCCCGAGCACCGAACCCTACGAGCAGTACTTC
d_call: -
clone_size: few
j_call: TRBJ2-7
v_call: TRBV9